This T cell receptor beta chain was captured in a study of blood T cell repertoires in COVID-19. Study as a whole: PBMCs, B-cell-depleted T cells, or T cells provided the cDNA or gDNA that made up the material.

Some clones are missing from TCRdb's copy, which holds only in-frame ones; the method was immunoSEQ multiplex PCR. Here the sample spans 330,000 or so clones, over 75% being singletons. The CDR3 contains 17 residues. The germline V and J ends were trimmed by 1 base and 0 bases, with 14 bases remaining between them. The germline V gene has CDR1 SGHRS and CDR2 YFSETQ. The study counted Cohort 3 donors as recovered given two negative PCRs, clearance, or symptom resolution. The sequence was collected from a young man who had recovered from COVID-19. Material: PBMCs or T cells enriched from blood (not recorded which). V usage is TRBV5-1 and J usage is TRBJ2-1; D gene uncertain. The CDR3 DNA reads as TGCGCCAGCAGCTTGTCCCCGAGCCTCGGCTCCTACAATGAGCAGTTCTTC. Amino acid sequence: CASSLSPSLGSYNEQFF.